This is a list of T cell receptor beta chains from one sample in a study of regulatory T cells in long-lasting Graves disease. TCRdb processed the multiplex PCR reads anew with MiXCR; each CDR3 protein has one entry. Of about half a million distinct CDR3 sequences listed, under 25% are singletons. The sample consisted of peripheral blood mononuclear cells (PBMCs), taken when the disease was refractory, from a patient treated with antithyroid drugs. The receptor set was obtained from a female donor with Graves disease. Both conserved end residues are part of each CDR3. The D gene is left open where the match is weak. Clone size, where shown, is once, few, many, or a class for clones that have expanded.

J: TRBJ1-2
D: .
V: TRBV28
size: .
CDR3: CASSLFSRGYTF
DNA: TGTGCCAGCAGTTTATTCAGTCGCGGCTACACCTTC

J: TRBJ1-1
D: .
V: TRBV7-2
size: many
CDR3: CASSLRPTMTGLNTEAFF
DNA: TGTGCCAGCAGCTTACGTCCCACTATGACAGGCCTGAACACTGAAGCTTTCTTT

J: TRBJ2-7
D: .
V: TRBV28
size: many
CDR3: CASGYEQYF
DNA: TGTGCCAGCGGCTACGAGCAGTACTTC

J: TRBJ1-5
D: .
V: TRBV19
size: many
CDR3: CASSNRVSNQPQHF
DNA: TGTGCCAGCAGCAACAGGGTTAGCAATCAGCCCCAGCATTTT

J: TRBJ1-3
D: TRBD1
V: TRBV10-3
size: once
CDR3: CATNAQGDRNTIYF
DNA: TGTGCCACTAATGCTCAGGGGGACCGTAACACCATATATTTT

J: TRBJ1-2
D: .
V: TRBV2
size: many
CDR3: CASSEFGGSGYTF
DNA: TGTGCCAGCAGTGAATTTGGGGGATCTGGCTACACCTTC

J: TRBJ1-1
D: .
V: TRBV3-1
size: many
CDR3: CASSPQGWGTEAFF
DNA: TGTGCCAGCAGCCCCCAAGGGTGGGGCACTGAAGCTTTCTTT

J: TRBJ2-7
D: TRBD2
V: TRBV6-1
size: few
CDR3: CASKSTGGGYEQYF
DNA: TGTGCCAGCAAGTCCACGGGAGGAGGCTACGAGCAGTACTTC

J: TRBJ2-1
D: .
V: TRBV7-2
size: .
CDR3: CASSLSRDRKGEQFF
DNA: TGTGCCAGCAGCCTAAGCCGGGACCGTAAAGGCGAGCAGTTCTTC

J: TRBJ2-7
D: .
V: TRBV20-1
size: .
CDR3: CSAFPAGTTYEQYF
DNA: TGCAGTGCTTTCCCCGCCGGGACAACCTACGAGCAGTACTTC

J: TRBJ1-1
D: .
V: TRBV19
size: many
CDR3: CASNPGLNTEAFF
DNA: TGTGCCAGTAATCCGGGGTTGAACACTGAAGCTTTCTTT

J: TRBJ2-1
D: TRBD1
V: TRBV6-1
size: .
CDR3: CASSRGTGLIDNEQFF
DNA: TGTGCCAGCAGTCGAGGGACAGGGTTGATAGACAATGAGCAGTTCTTC

J: TRBJ2-2
D: .
V: TRBV20-1
size: few
CDR3: CSAGPREQGGELFF
DNA: TGCAGTGCTGGACCTCGGGAGCAGGGCGGGGAGCTGTTTTTT

J: TRBJ2-7
D: .
V: TRBV12-3/TRBV12-4
size: many
CDR3: CASSLTLEYEQYF
DNA: TGTGCCAGCAGTTTAACCCTGGAGTACGAGCAGTACTTC

J: TRBJ2-2
D: .
V: TRBV19
size: few
CDR3: CASSRSLPTGELFF
DNA: TGTGCCAGTAGTAGAAGTCTGCCCACCGGGGAGCTGTTTTTT

J: TRBJ1-4
D: .
V: TRBV30
size: .
CDR3: CAWGGGERSEKLFF
DNA: TGTGCCTGGGGTGGAGGGGAGCGAAGTGAAAAACTGTTTTTT

J: TRBJ2-5
D: .
V: TRBV29-1
size: many
CDR3: CSVEVSGAETQYF
DNA: TGCAGCGTTGAGGTGTCTGGGGCGGAGACCCAGTACTTC

J: TRBJ1-6
D: TRBD1
V: TRBV2
size: many
CDR3: CASRDRNSPLHF
DNA: TGTGCCAGCCGGGACAGAAATTCACCCCTCCACTTT

J: TRBJ1-5
D: TRBD1
V: TRBV6-5
size: many
CDR3: CASSYLDRGDQPQHF
DNA: TGTGCCAGCAGTTACTTGGACAGGGGAGATCAGCCCCAGCATTTT

J: TRBJ2-7
D: TRBD1
V: TRBV6-5
size: many
CDR3: CASSYSRGQGGEQYF
DNA: TGTGCCAGCAGTTACTCTAGGGGACAGGGTGGCGAGCAGTACTTC

J: TRBJ2-7
D: TRBD2
V: TRBV7-2
size: many
CDR3: CASSAIAGGPGEQYF
DNA: TGTGCCAGCAGCGCTATAGCGGGAGGGCCGGGCGAGCAGTACTTC

J: TRBJ2-2
D: TRBD2
V: TRBV7-2
size: few
CDR3: CASSLGHRAGGPGELFF
DNA: TGTGCCAGCAGCTTAGGGCACCGAGCGGGAGGCCCCGGGGAGCTGTTTTTT

J: TRBJ1-6
D: .
V: TRBV28
size: many
CDR3: CASSGGGHKPLHF
DNA: TGTGCCAGCAGTGGAGGGGGGCATAAACCCCTCCACTTT

J: TRBJ2-5
D: TRBD2
V: TRBV12-3/TRBV12-4
size: many
CDR3: CASSRTTLAGARETQYF
DNA: TGTGCCAGCAGTAGAACGACTCTAGCGGGGGCACGGGAGACCCAGTACTTC

J: TRBJ1-1
D: TRBD1
V: TRBV5-1
size: .
CDR3: CASSEGQGVTEAFF
DNA: TGCGCCAGCAGCGAAGGACAGGGGGTTACTGAAGCTTTCTTT

J: TRBJ1-6
D: TRBD1
V: TRBV6-9
size: .
CDR3: CASSYQQGAFNSPLHF
DNA: TGTGCCAGCAGTTACCAACAGGGGGCTTTTAATTCACCCCTCCACTTT

J: TRBJ2-7
D: .
V: TRBV6-5
size: many
CDR3: CASSSGPISSYEQYF
DNA: TGTGCCAGCAGTTCAGGACCGATTTCCTCCTACGAGCAGTACTTC

J: TRBJ1-1
D: .
V: TRBV29-1
size: many
CDR3: CSVARQNTEAFF
DNA: TGCAGCGTTGCCAGACAGAACACTGAAGCTTTCTTT

J: TRBJ1-6
D: .
V: TRBV20-1
size: .
CDR3: CSARAQGEKGSSYNSPLHF
DNA: TGCAGTGCTAGAGCTCAGGGAGAGAAAGGGAGCTCCTATAATTCACCCCTCCACTTT

J: TRBJ2-7
D: .
V: TRBV5-1
size: .
CDR3: CASSSLPGTYEQYF
DNA: TGCGCCAGCAGCTCTCTCCCAGGGACCTACGAGCAGTACTTC

J: TRBJ1-2
D: .
V: TRBV7-2
size: many
CDR3: CASSLVRGNYGYTF
DNA: TGTGCCAGCAGCTTAGTCAGGGGCAACTATGGCTACACCTTC